This T cell receptor (beta chain) was captured in a study of cytomegalovirus exposure and HLA in healthy donors. Across the study: The approximately 120 validation repertoires were reported in a later analysis to have been generated on the same platform as the roughly 720 first-cohort repertoires. Study observations and caveats: Rarity held for most TCR sequences, but there were some public TCRs that occurred in many donors.

Germline V gene lookup returns CDR1 LNHDA and CDR2 SQIVND (reference sequence). V lost 9 bases and J 9 bases, leaving 20 bases between the germline ends. This CDR3 has 13 amino acids. As regards this clone: Its cognate antigen is unknown.

Sequencing was performed with immunoSEQ multiplex PCR; in TCRdb, only in-frame clones are kept and a portion is missing. Among approximately 150,000 clones listed, around nine tenths were seen once. The clonotype comes from a woman aged 25 to 39 in good health and CMV-seronegative. The sample taken for sequencing was PBMCs. This chain uses TRBV19 with TRBJ1-1; D perhaps matches TRBD1 (5 bases). The CDR3 sequence is CASVQGANRKAFF. The CDR3 DNA reads as TGTGCCAGCGTTCAAGGGGCGAACAGGAAAGCTTTCTTT.